A selection of T cell receptor beta chains follows, all from one sample in a study of metastatic and nonmetastatic thyroid tumors. TCRdb recomputed clones from the PCR reads via MiXCR. Found here are fewer than 16,000 clones, under 25% of them singletons; the top ten hold around 7.7%. The sample comprised tumor tissue. These receptors were obtained from a female donor with papillary thyroid cancer or a benign thyroid nodule (not recorded which). Some clones in this sample may be carry-over from other donors' samples. The CDR3 runs from the conserved cysteine through the conserved F or W. D genes are given only for firm matches. Clone size appears in some rows only: once, few, many, or a class for an expanded clone.

clone_size,j_call,v_call,d_call,cdr3_nt,cdr3_aa
many,TRBJ1-2,TRBV15,-,TGTGCCACCAGCAGAGATGGTACCCCCACGGGCTACACCTTC,CATSRDGTPTGYTF
many,TRBJ1-3,TRBV7-6,-,TGTGCCAGCAGACGCGACCAGAACTCTGGAAACACCATATATTTT,CASRRDQNSGNTIYF
many,TRBJ2-2,TRBV20-1,-,TGCAGTGCTTCCTACAGGGTCGGGACCGGGGAGCTGTTTTTT,CSASYRVGTGELFF
many,TRBJ1-3,TRBV30,-,TGTGCCTGGAGTGAGCGCATGAGCTCTGGAAACACCATATATTTT,CAWSERMSSGNTIYF
few,TRBJ2-2,TRBV7-9,-,TGTGCCAGCAGTTCCGACACCGGGGAGCTGTTTTTT,CASSSDTGELFF
medium-sized,TRBJ1-2,TRBV20-1,-,TGCAGTGGTTGGAGTAACTATGGCTACACCTTC,CSGWSNYGYTF
-,TRBJ2-6,TRBV24-1,TRBD2,TGTGCCACCAGTGATCCCAGAACTAGCGGATACTCTGGGGCCAACGTCCTGACTTTC,CATSDPRTSGYSGANVLTF
medium-sized,TRBJ2-7,TRBV6-1,TRBD2,TGTGCCAGCAGCAGCACTAGCGATTCCTCCTACGAGCAGTACTTC,CASSSTSDSSYEQYF
-,TRBJ2-7,TRBV7-8,-,TGTGCCAGCAGCTTAGGGGCAGGAATAGCCTACGAGCAGTACTTC,CASSLGAGIAYEQYF
many,TRBJ2-2,TRBV5-6,-,TGTGCCAGCAGCGGGACTTCTACCGGGGAGCTGTTTTTT,CASSGTSTGELFF
many,TRBJ2-7,TRBV7-9,-,TGTGCCAGCAGCGGAAGGGGACAAGGTCGTTACGAGCAGTACTTC,CASSGRGQGRYEQYF
many,TRBJ1-2,TRBV6-5,-,TGTGCCAGCAGTTACGGAGGCGGCTACACCTTC,CASSYGGGYTF
few,TRBJ1-1,TRBV5-1,-,TGCGCCAGCAGCTTGGGTGGGGACGGCCGAGAAGCTTTCTTT,CASSLGGDGREAFF
many,TRBJ2-5,TRBV7-2,-,TGTGCCAGCAGCTTAAGGGGGGTTGGCTGGGAGACCCAGTACTTC,CASSLRGVGWETQYF
many,TRBJ1-1,TRBV5-1,-,TGCGCCAGCAGCTTGGCCGGGGGCGCAAGCTCCACTGAAGCTTTCTTT,CASSLAGGASSTEAFF
few,TRBJ2-7,TRBV6-1,TRBD1,TGTGCCAGCAGTCGAACAGGGGGCGGTTACGAGCATTACTTC,CASSRTGGGYEHYF
few,TRBJ1-5,TRBV28,-,TGTGCCAGCAGTCCCCGACAGCTATATAGCAATCAGCCCCAGCATTTT,CASSPRQLYSNQPQHF
medium-sized,TRBJ1-2,TRBV7-2,TRBD1,TGTGCCAGCAGCTTGGGGACAGGGGGTTTTAGTGGCTACACCTTC,CASSLGTGGFSGYTF
medium-sized,TRBJ1-2,TRBV20-1,-,TGCAGTGCCCGGGACGTATACTATGGCTACACCTTC,CSARDVYYGYTF
-,TRBJ2-1,TRBV7-2,TRBD1,TGTGCCAGCAGTCAGGGGGCGGCCTACAATGAGCAGTTCTTC,CASSQGAAYNEQFF
medium-sized,TRBJ2-1,TRBV4-1,-,TGCGCCAGCAGGCCTCTCCCTCTACTCAGGGGCCTTAATGAGCAGTTCTTC,CASRPLPLLRGLNEQFF
few,TRBJ1-6,TRBV2,-,TGTGCCAGCAGTGAGCGGGAGGTTGGGGATTCACCCCTCCACTTT,CASSEREVGDSPLHF
medium-sized,TRBJ2-7,TRBV20-1,TRBD1,TGCAGTGCACCGGGACAGGGGGCGGGCGAGCAGTACTTC,CSAPGQGAGEQYF
-,TRBJ2-2,TRBV5-1,-,TGCGCCAGCAGCTTGTTCAGGGCCTTCACCGGGGAGCTGTTTTTT,CASSLFRAFTGELFF
once,TRBJ2-7,TRBV11-3,-,TGTGCCAGCAGCCGGACTGGATTCTACGAGCAGTACTTC,CASSRTGFYEQYF
-,TRBJ2-7,TRBV2,-,TGTGCCAGCAGTGTCGAGGGTCTCAACGAGCAGTACTTC,CASSVEGLNEQYF
-,TRBJ1-2,TRBV15,-,TGTGCCACCGGGGGGCCCTTCTATGGCTACACCTTC,CATGGPFYGYTF
many,TRBJ2-1,TRBV5-8,-,TGTGCCAGCAGCCCGGACAGAAGAGTGCAGTTCTTC,CASSPDRRVQFF
medium-sized,TRBJ1-5,TRBV20-1,-,TGCAGTGCTAGCGATAATCACTCGGACCAGCCCCAGCATTTT,CSASDNHSDQPQHF
-,TRBJ2-7,TRBV12-3/TRBV12-4,-,TGTGCCAGCAGACCAGGACGGGATTACGAGCAGTACTTC,CASRPGRDYEQYF